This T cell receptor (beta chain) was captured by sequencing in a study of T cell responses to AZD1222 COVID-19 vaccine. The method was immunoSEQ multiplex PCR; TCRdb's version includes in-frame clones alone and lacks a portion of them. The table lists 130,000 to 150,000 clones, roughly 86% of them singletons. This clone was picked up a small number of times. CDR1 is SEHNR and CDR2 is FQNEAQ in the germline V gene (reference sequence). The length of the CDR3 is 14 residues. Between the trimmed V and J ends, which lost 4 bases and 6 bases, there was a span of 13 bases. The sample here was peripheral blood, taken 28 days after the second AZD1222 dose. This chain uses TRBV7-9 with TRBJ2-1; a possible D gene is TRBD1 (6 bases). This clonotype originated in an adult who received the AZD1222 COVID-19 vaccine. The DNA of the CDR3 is TGTGCCAGCAGCTCCCGGACAGTCGTCAATGAGCAGTTCTTC. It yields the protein CASSSRTVVNEQFF.